Following are 23 T cell receptor beta chains from one sample sequenced in a study of CD8 T cells in Susac syndrome. Roughly 0.5 to 1 ug RNA was reverse transcribed with random hexamers. Each CDR3 protein is one row after TCRdb ran MiXCR on the immunoSEQ multiplex PCR reads. Of about 180,000 distinct CDR3 sequences detected, about 95% appear once; the ten largest clones hold 0.085% to 0.1%. Sequenced sample: CD4+ T cells from PBMCs. The receptors stem from a human donor with Susac syndrome.

This chain links TRBV2 with TRBJ2-3; TRBD2 matches at 9 bases. J gave up 3 bases and V 3 bases, and 16 bases lay outside the gene matches. The V gene's germline CDR1 is SNHLY and CDR2 FYNNEI. The CDR3 spans 19 residues. CDR3 region: CASSDPDRLAVTLTDTQYF. CDR3 nucleotides: TGTGCCAGCAGTGACCCCGATAGACTAGCGGTTACCCTTACAGATACGCAGTATTTT.

This chain links TRBV4-3 with TRBJ2-7; maybe TRBD2 (6 bases). CDR1 LGHNA and CDR2 YSLEER come from the germline V gene. The V and J ends lost 0 bases and 0 bases respectively, with 12 bases between them. CDR3 length: 16 residues. The CDR3 region is CASSQDLAMSSYEQYF. DNA of the CDR3: TGCGCCAGCAGCCAAGATCTAGCGATGAGCTCCTACGAGCAGTACTTC.

The chain couples TRBV2 to TRBJ2-1, with 9 bases identical to TRBD2. V dropped 7 bases and J dropped 5; count of bases not matched to a gene: 9. The germline V gene encodes CDR1 SNHLY and CDR2 FYNNEI. The CDR3 length is 15 residues. The CDR3 DNA reads as TGTGCCAGCAACCTACGCGGGGGGGAGAACAATGAGCAGTTCTTC. The encoded protein is CASNLRGGENNEQFF.

The genes are TRBV6-2 or TRBV6-3 and TRBJ2-1, with 7 nucleotides matching TRBD2. Per germline, CDR1 MNHEY and CDR2 SVGEGT. CDR3 length: 17 residues. V was clipped by 6 bases and J by 5 bases; unmatched bases: 16. The CDR3, as DNA: TGTGCCAGCAGAGGCCCTAGCGGAGGCCCTTACAACAATGAGCAGTTCTTC. The encoded protein is CASRGPSGGPYNNEQFF.

The table lists this clonotype with a count of one. J is TRBJ1-1 and V is TRBV2; the match to TRBD1 covers 7 bases. V was clipped by 1 base and J by 8 bases; unmatched bases: 1. The CDR3 runs to 12 residues. Germline-derived CDR1 and CDR2 are SNHLY and FYNNEI. CDR3 amino acids: CASSEGQGEAFF. Here the CDR3 DNA reads TGTGCCAGCAGTGAAGGACAGGGCGAAGCTTTCTTT.

Only one count was recorded for this clonotype. This chain uses TRBV20-1 with TRBJ1-2; no reliable D call. V was cut by 6 bases and J by 3 bases, with 14 bases left in between. Germline-derived CDR1 and CDR2 are DFQATT and SNEGSKA (reference sequence). The CDR3 consists of 13 residues. CDR3 sequence: CSALRDGDYGYTF. The DNA for the CDR3 is TGCAGTGCGTTACGAGACGGAGACTATGGCTACACCTTC.

V and J are TRBV20-1 and TRBJ1-3, with a tentative D call TRBD1 (6 bases). The CDR3 sequence is 11 residues long. Germline values: CDR1 DFQATT, CDR2 SNEGSKA (reference sequence). In nucleotides, the CDR3 is TGCAGCTACAGGGATGGAAACACCATATATTTT. It specifies CSYRDGNTIYF.

The chain combines TRBV12-5 with TRBJ1-6; tentative D call: TRBD1 (5 bases). V was clipped by 1 base and J by 7 bases, with 11 bases between them. The CDR3 is 15 amino acids. Germline values: CDR1 LGHNT, CDR2 FRNRAP. For the CDR3, the DNA is TGTGCTAGTGGTTTGGCTGGGGCCCTAAATTCACCCCTCCACTTT. Amino acids: CASGLAGALNSPLHF.

The rearrangement joins TRBV15 to TRBJ2-2; no clear D gene. V lost 1 base to trimming and J lost 6 bases, with 12 bases between them. The CDR3 runs to 15 residues. Germline lookup yields CDR1 LNHNV and CDR2 YYDKDF (reference sequence). CDR3 sequence reads: CATSRVDGGAGELFF. CDR3 sequence (DNA): TGTGCCACCAGCAGAGTGGACGGTGGGGCCGGGGAGCTGTTTTTT.

The CDR3 reads CASSSAGQNNEQFF. Written as DNA, the CDR3 is TGTGCCAGTAGTTCTGCGGGACAGAACAATGAGCAGTTCTTC. The V and J genes are TRBV19 and TRBJ2-1; possibly TRBD1 for D (7 bases). Trimming took 5 bases from V and 5 from J, leaving 13 bases between them. The CDR3 is 14 residues long. The germline gives CDR1 LNHDA, CDR2 SQIVND (reference sequence). The variable domain in full, with the rest retrieved from reference TRBV19 and TRBJ2-1, is DGGITQSPKYLFRKEGQNVTLSCEQNLNHDAMYWYRQDPGQGLRLIYYSQIVNDFQKGDIAEGYSVSREKKESFPLTVTSAQKNPTAFYLCASSSAGQNNEQFFGPGTRLTVL.

This chain joins TRBV20-1 and TRBJ2-5; D is unresolved. Trimming took 0 bases from V and 4 from J, leaving 15 bases between them. The germline V gene has CDR1 DFQATT and CDR2 SNEGSKA (reference sequence). This CDR3 has 15 amino acids. The CDR3 coding sequence is TGCAGTGCTAGAGATCTAGGCAGGACCATAGAGACCCAGTACTTC. Translating it yields CSARDLGRTIETQYF.

This clonotype appeared a few times. The J gene is TRBJ2-3, the V gene TRBV11-2; D not resolved. Looked up from germline, CDR1 is SGHAT and CDR2 is FQNNGV. Trimming left V 3 bases short and J 0 bases short, with 7 bases between. The CDR3 runs 14 residues. CDR3 region: CASSLGSSTDTQYF. The CDR3 DNA reads as TGTGCCAGCAGCTTGGGGTCGAGCACAGATACGCAGTATTTT.

The chain has TRBV5-1 and TRBJ1-1, with D perhaps TRBD1 (5 bases). The germline V and J ends were trimmed by 5 bases and 5 bases, with 13 bases remaining between them. The CDR3 is made up of 13 amino acids. Germline V gives CDR1 SGHRS, CDR2 YFSETQ. CDR3 in DNA: TGCGCCAGCAGATTAGCGGGGGAAACTGAAGCTTTCTTT. Protein sequence: CASRLAGETEAFF.

This sequence joins TRBV28 and TRBJ2-1; 7 bases match TRBD2. The germline CDR1 and CDR2 sequences are MDHEN and SYDVKM. The V and J ends lost 5 bases and 4 bases, in that order; junction bases with no gene match: 8. The CDR3 is made up of 15 amino acids. This CDR3 reads CASSAHTSAYNEQFF. CDR3 in DNA: TGTGCCAGCAGTGCCCATACTAGCGCATACAATGAGCAGTTCTTC.

The chain employs TRBV5-1 and TRBJ1-1; 9 nucleotides align to TRBD1. Germline V gives CDR1 SGHRS, CDR2 YFSETQ. The CDR3 sequence is 15 residues long. After removal of 2 bases from V and 2 bases from J, the junction contained 4 bases not matched to a gene. The CDR3 DNA is TGCGCCAGCAGCTTCAGGACAGGGGATAACACTGAAGCTTTCTTT. Translation gives CASSFRTGDNTEAFF.

This clonotype has more than one count but fewer than ten. This chain links TRBV2 with TRBJ2-3, with 8 bases matching TRBD2. The CDR3 sequence is 14 residues long. V dropped 3 bases and J dropped 4; count of bases not matched to a gene: 3. Germline values: CDR1 SNHLY, CDR2 FYNNEI. The CDR3 DNA reads TGTGCCAGCAGTGAGGGGACTAGTGCAGATACGCAGTATTTT. It yields the protein CASSEGTSADTQYF.

The CDR3 is CASSEGDEQYF. The CDR3 DNA reads as TGTGCCAGCAGTGAGGGGGACGAGCAGTACTTC. V usage is TRBV12-3 or TRBV12-4 and J usage is TRBJ2-7; perhaps TRBD1 as D (6 bases). V was trimmed by 5 bases and J by 5 bases, leaving 7 bases between them. The CDR3 is 11 amino acids.

The chain has TRBV3-1 and TRBJ2-1; TRBD2 aligns across 7 bases. Trimming removed 1 base from V and 5 bases from J; junction bases left unmatched: 2. The CDR3 contains 14 residues. Germline V gene data show CDR1 as LGHDT and CDR2 as YNNKEL (reference sequence). The CDR3 sequence is CASSQGLANNEQFF. The CDR3 nucleotides read TGTGCCAGCAGCCAAGGACTAGCTAACAATGAGCAGTTCTTC.

The chain employs TRBV6-2 or TRBV6-3 and TRBJ2-7; perhaps TRBD2 as D (6 bases). Trimming stripped 10 bases from V and 2 bases from J, with 21 bases between. Germline values: CDR1 MNHEY, CDR2 SVGEGT. There are 15 residues in the CDR3. This CDR3 reads CATGTPQEVPYEQYF. The CDR3 region has the DNA TGTGCCACCGGGACTCCCCAAGAAGTTCCCTACGAGCAGTACTTC.

This chain connects TRBV20-1 to TRBJ1-1, with D possibly TRBD1 on 6 matching bases. This CDR3 region has 12 residues. The V gene's germline CDR1 is DFQATT and CDR2 SNEGSKA (reference sequence). Trimming cost V 6 bases and J 3 bases, with 11 bases left between them. The CDR3 sequence: CSARSGDTEAFF. CDR3 bases: TGCAGTGCCCGTTCAGGGGACACTGAAGCTTTCTTT.

The V gene is TRBV30, the J gene TRBJ1-5; TRBD1 matches at 8 bases. V lost 5 bases to trimming and J lost 1 base; unmatched junction nucleotides: 1. CDR3 size: 13 residues. The germline gives CDR1 GTSNPN, CDR2 SVGIG (reference sequence). The CDR3 sequence: CAWGQGSNQPQHF. The CDR3 DNA reads TGTGCCTGGGGACAGGGCAGCAATCAGCCCCAGCATTTT.

The rearrangement links TRBV28 to TRBJ1-5; D uncertain. This CDR3 comprises 14 residues. The V end was cut by 3 bases, the J end by 3 bases, with 9 bases between. In germline, CDR1 is MDHEN, CDR2 SYDVKM. The CDR3 here is CASSLLGTNQPQHF. The CDR3 bases are TGTGCCAGCAGTTTGCTGGGCACCAATCAGCCCCAGCATTTT. The full variable domain, with the rest looked up from reference TRBV28 and TRBJ1-5, is DVKVTQSSRYLVKRTGEKVFLECVQDMDHENMFWYRQDPGLGLRLIYFSYDVKMKEKGDIPEGYSVSREKKERFSLILESASTNQTSMYLCASSLLGTNQPQHFGDGTRLSIL.

This clonotype occurred once. The genes are TRBV6-2 or TRBV6-3 and TRBJ2-2; TRBD2 matches 8 bases. V lost 2 bases and J lost 7; bases outside the gene matches: 9. This CDR3 is 16 amino acids long. Germline assignment: CDR1 MNHEY and CDR2 SVGEGT. The CDR3 here is CASSYGGSGNDGELFF. The CDR3 nucleotides are TGTGCCAGCAGTTACGGCGGTAGCGGGAACGACGGGGAGCTGTTTTTT.